A selection of T cell receptor beta chains follows, all from one sample in a study of identical twins. One entry per CDR3 protein, called by TCRdb with MiXCR from the 5' RACE reads. Of about 900,000 distinct CDR3 sequences listed, over 9% are singletons. The same sample was also studied in work on yellow fever vaccine responses in identical twins.

Sequenced: PBMCs. These receptors were obtained from a woman between 18 and 29 years old in good health. Both conserved end residues are part of each CDR3. The D gene is left open where the match is weak. Clone size is given for some rows only: seen once, a few or many times, or a class if the clone is expanded.

clone_size	v_call	j_call	d_call	cdr3_aa	cdr3_nt
many	TRBV12-3/TRBV12-4	TRBJ2-3	NA	CASSPELGGQYF	TGTGCCAGCAGTCCCGAACTAGGCGGGCAGTATTTT
NA	TRBV6-5	TRBJ2-6	NA	CASSYVGGSGANVLTF	TGTGCCAGCAGTTACGTTGGGGGCTCTGGGGCCAACGTCCTGACTTTC
NA	TRBV10-3	TRBJ2-1	NA	CAISDHLRTENNEQFF	TGTGCCATCAGTGACCACCTCCGGACAGAAAACAATGAGCAGTTCTTC
NA	TRBV3-1	TRBJ2-3	TRBD2	CASSQDGTSGDSVTDTQYF	TGTGCCAGCAGCCAAGATGGGACTAGCGGGGATTCCGTCACAGATACGCAGTATTTT
few	TRBV12-5	TRBJ1-5	NA	CASGRGTMDQPQHF	TGTGCTAGTGGGCGCGGGACAATGGATCAGCCCCAGCATTTT
few	TRBV6-2/TRBV6-3	TRBJ2-1	NA	CASSSAEKYNEQFF	TGTGCCAGCAGTTCGGCAGAGAAGTACAATGAGCAGTTCTTC
NA	TRBV5-1	TRBJ2-3	TRBD1	CASSLTLGQATDTQYF	TGCGCCAGCAGCCTTACGCTGGGACAGGCCACAGATACGCAGTATTTT
few	TRBV7-8	TRBJ1-4	TRBD1	CASSQGTGAATNEKLFF	TGTGCCAGCAGCCAGGGGACAGGGGCTGCAACTAATGAAAAACTGTTTTTT
NA	TRBV9	TRBJ1-1	NA	CASSVGSGGETEAFF	TGTGCCAGCAGCGTAGGATCGGGGGGTGAGACTGAAGCTTTCTTT
NA	TRBV29-1	TRBJ2-7	NA	CSVEQRLGSYEQYF	TGCAGCGTTGAACAGCGACTAGGGAGCTACGAGCAGTACTTC
NA	TRBV27	TRBJ2-1	TRBD2	CASSFPIGQEGDGTSGRARVEQFF	TGTGCCAGCAGTTTCCCCATTGGACAGGAAGGGGACGGGACTAGCGGGAGGGCCCGCGTTGAGCAGTTCTTC
NA	TRBV6-2/TRBV6-3	TRBJ1-3	NA	CATTEPYALSGNTIYF	TGTGCCACTACCGAACCCTACGCGCTCTCTGGAAACACCATATATTTT
many	TRBV7-9	TRBJ2-1	NA	CASSSVPGSYNEQFF	TGTGCCAGCAGCTCGGTCCCCGGCTCCTACAATGAGCAGTTCTTC
many	TRBV5-1	TRBJ1-1	TRBD1	CASSVDRVAEAFF	TGCGCCAGCAGCGTAGACAGGGTCGCTGAAGCTTTCTTT
NA	TRBV3-1	TRBJ2-1	TRBD2	CASSQDGLAGGREQFF	TGTGCCAGCAGCCAAGACGGACTAGCGGGGGGTCGTGAGCAGTTCTTC
few	TRBV10-3	TRBJ2-7	TRBD1	CAIRKGQAYEQYF	TGTGCCATCAGGAAAGGACAGGCCTACGAGCAGTACTTC
few	TRBV20-1	TRBJ2-7	TRBD1	CSAPEHRGFSYEQYF	TGCAGTGCTCCAGAGCACAGGGGTTTTAGCTACGAGCAGTACTTC
few	TRBV12-3/TRBV12-4	TRBJ1-2	NA	CASSFRPGADGYTF	TGTGCCAGCAGTTTTCGGCCAGGGGCCGATGGCTACACCTTC
NA	TRBV9	TRBJ1-2	NA	CASSVVSGDYGYTF	TGTGCCAGCAGCGTAGTTTCAGGCGACTATGGCTACACCTTC
NA	TRBV12-3/TRBV12-4	TRBJ2-1	TRBD2	CASSPSGKSSYNEQLF	TGTGCCAGCAGCCCTAGCGGGAAGAGCTCCTACAATGAGCAGCTCTTC
many	TRBV20-1	TRBJ2-1	TRBD2	CSARDETSGGPYNEQFF	TGCAGTGCTAGAGATGAGACTAGCGGGGGCCCATACAATGAGCAGTTCTTC
few	TRBV10-3	TRBJ2-2	TRBD1	CAIRGQGELFF	TGTGCCATCAGGGGACAGGGGGAGCTGTTTTTT
few	TRBV11-1	TRBJ1-6	TRBD1	CASSLTTGASSYNSPLHF	TGTGCCAGCAGCCTAACGACAGGGGCGAGCTCCTATAATTCACCCCTCCACTTT
few	TRBV5-1	TRBJ2-7	NA	CASSPGFVSYEQYF	TGCGCCAGCAGCCCCGGCTTCGTCTCCTACGAGCAGTACTTC
NA	TRBV20-1	TRBJ2-1	NA	CSARESYGGIYNEQFF	TGCAGTGCTAGAGAATCTTATGGCGGGATCTACAATGAGCAGTTCTTC
few	TRBV11-2	TRBJ2-5	NA	CASSFPSGTQYF	TGTGCCAGCAGCTTTCCTAGTGGAACCCAGTACTTC
few	TRBV12-3/TRBV12-4	TRBJ2-3	NA	CASSLTFTGSDTQYF	TGTGCCAGCAGTTTAACATTTACAGGGTCAGATACGCAGTATTTT
NA	TRBV7-9	TRBJ2-7	NA	CASSLVTGRAYEQYF	TGTGCCAGCAGCTTAGTCACAGGCCGCGCCTACGAGCAGTACTTC
many	TRBV28	TRBJ1-3	NA	CASRSGSVGNTIYF	TGTGCCAGCAGATCGGGGAGTGTTGGAAACACCATATATTTT
NA	TRBV20-1	TRBJ1-1	NA	CSASPGATEAFF	TGCAGTGCCTCCCCGGGGGCCACTGAAGCTTTCTTT
many	TRBV12-3/TRBV12-4	TRBJ1-5	NA	CASSRVGQPQHF	TGTGCCAGCAGCCGGGTCGGGCAGCCCCAGCATTTT
NA	TRBV18	TRBJ2-1	TRBD1	CASSHGTANNEQFF	TGTGCCAGCTCACACGGGACAGCTAACAATGAGCAGTTCTTC
NA	TRBV9	TRBJ2-2	NA	CASSDSETGQGINTGELFF	TGTGCCAGCAGCGACTCCGAGACAGGTCAGGGTATAAACACCGGGGAGCTGTTTTTT
NA	TRBV21-1	TRBJ2-2	NA	CASSHPRRSQPLTGELFF	TGTGCCAGCAGCCACCCCCGGAGGTCCCAACCTCTCACCGGGGAGCTGTTTTTT
few	TRBV6-5	TRBJ2-5	NA	CASSHTTGGETQYF	TGTGCCAGCAGTCACACGACTGGGGGAGAGACCCAGTACTTC
few	TRBV12-3/TRBV12-4	TRBJ2-5	NA	CASSFVQKETQYF	TGTGCCAGCAGTTTTGTCCAGAAAGAGACCCAGTACTTC
many	TRBV10-3	TRBJ1-5	NA	CAISESRQGNQPQHF	TGTGCCATCAGTGAGTCGAGACAGGGCAATCAGCCCCAGCATTTT
many	TRBV7-2	TRBJ1-1	NA	CASSKTGLNTEAFF	TGTGCCAGCAGCAAAACAGGACTGAACACTGAAGCTTTCTTT
NA	TRBV20-1	TRBJ1-4	TRBD1	CSARPGTGGEKLFF	TGCAGTGCTAGGCCCGGGACAGGGGGAGAAAAACTGTTTTTT
NA	TRBV19	TRBJ1-2	NA	CASSTRGDGYTF	TGTGCCAGTAGTACGAGGGGTGATGGCTACACCTTC
few	TRBV20-1	TRBJ1-2	NA	CSAPDRSVGYTF	TGCAGTGCTCCGGACAGATCCGTCGGCTACACCTTC
NA	TRBV5-6	TRBJ2-1	NA	CASSSRLPGAKSSYNEQFF	TGTGCCAGCAGCTCCCGGCTACCGGGCGCTAAGAGCTCCTACAATGAGCAGTTCTTC